The rows below give T cell receptor beta chains drawn from one sample of a study of CD8 T cells in Susac syndrome. MiXCR was run by TCRdb on the immunoSEQ multiplex PCR reads, yielding one entry per CDR3 protein. The sample has about 120,000 distinct CDR3 sequences, approximately 94% seen once. Sequenced material: CD4+ T cells from PBMCs. These receptors were collected from a human donor with multiple sclerosis. Both conserved end residues are part of each CDR3. Fields, in order: V gene, CDR3 protein.

V gene: TRBV18; CDR3 protein: CASSPLSSYNEQFF
V gene: TRBV29-1; CDR3 protein: CSVVIMDGNQPQHF
V gene: TRBV6-5; CDR3 protein: CASKITGGGENIQYF
V gene: TRBV19; CDR3 protein: CASSGAPAANRDTQYF
V gene: TRBV19; CDR3 protein: CASRYRPDTGELFF
V gene: TRBV5-1; CDR3 protein: CASRGGTRNEKLFF
V gene: TRBV27; CDR3 protein: CASSPSGTDGGMNTEAFF
V gene: TRBV9; CDR3 protein: CASSDGPAPYEQYF
V gene: TRBV28; CDR3 protein: CASRESSSYRDEQYF
V gene: TRBV29-1; CDR3 protein: CSVGTSGEYEQYF
V gene: TRBV6-2/TRBV6-3; CDR3 protein: CASRPGTTRGGELFF
V gene: TRBV12-3/TRBV12-4; CDR3 protein: CASSPLSDWMLTDTQYF
V gene: TRBV6-7; CDR3 protein: CAMALEGGEQYF
V gene: TRBV3-1; CDR3 protein: CASSHEDRENSPLHF
V gene: TRBV5-6; CDR3 protein: CASGGTGGSYNEQFF
V gene: TRBV7-8; CDR3 protein: CASSFLQGTDTQYF
V gene: TRBV18; CDR3 protein: CASSPPNVLNTEAFF
V gene: TRBV30; CDR3 protein: CAWRITGGVGELFF
V gene: TRBV6-6; CDR3 protein: CATRPTNYGYTF
V gene: TRBV24-1; CDR3 protein: CATSDRDTQYF
V gene: TRBV29-1; CDR3 protein: CSVHNTLGNYGYTF
V gene: TRBV12-3/TRBV12-4; CDR3 protein: CASSSGGTGRSYEQYF
V gene: TRBV30; CDR3 protein: CAWGGDQGKRRNTDTQYF
V gene: TRBV12-3/TRBV12-4; CDR3 protein: CASSTGQAKMNTEAFF
V gene: TRBV5-1; CDR3 protein: CASSFASSGSSYNEQFF
V gene: TRBV7-2; CDR3 protein: CASSSAPNTGELFF
V gene: TRBV3-1; CDR3 protein: CASSGDRGYGYTF
V gene: TRBV2; CDR3 protein: CASTGQDNSPLHF
V gene: TRBV30; CDR3 protein: CAWNRDFLAGNTGELFF
V gene: TRBV12-3/TRBV12-4; CDR3 protein: CASSFGGDTVYEQYF
V gene: TRBV5-1; CDR3 protein: CASSLGSQGAITEAFF
V gene: TRBV7-2; CDR3 protein: CASSLALLAGGRETQYF
V gene: TRBV20-1; CDR3 protein: CSARVPGQFYNEQFF
V gene: TRBV5-4; CDR3 protein: CASSPDRGRSDTQYF
V gene: TRBV6-1; CDR3 protein: CASRGGGQTGKSIYGYTF
V gene: TRBV24-1; CDR3 protein: CATSDTRGAIETQYF
V gene: TRBV20-1; CDR3 protein: CSARDSARGYYGYTF
V gene: TRBV4-1; CDR3 protein: CASSQDIGQPQHF
V gene: TRBV30; CDR3 protein: CAWTTGRHEQYF
V gene: TRBV6-2/TRBV6-3; CDR3 protein: CASDRTGGLGYTF
V gene: TRBV25-1; CDR3 protein: CASSPTGYNSPLHF
V gene: TRBV7-9; CDR3 protein: CASSSGQGRGGEKLFF
V gene: TRBV5-1; CDR3 protein: CASRPGQGNEQFF
V gene: TRBV2; CDR3 protein: CASSEGPGPQHF
V gene: TRBV20-1; CDR3 protein: CSARGTGQGKAEAFF
V gene: TRBV6-1; CDR3 protein: CASSEGGGVEKLFF
V gene: TRBV4-1; CDR3 protein: CASSQRDRGFEKLFF
V gene: TRBV18; CDR3 protein: CASSNQVVDRGNTEAFF
V gene: TRBV11-2; CDR3 protein: CASRRDRDREAFF
V gene: TRBV2; CDR3 protein: CASSDRDSYNEQFF
V gene: TRBV30; CDR3 protein: CAWSGWGDGYTF
V gene: TRBV5-1; CDR3 protein: CASSVWGQMNTEAFF
V gene: TRBV6-5; CDR3 protein: CASSYGLGTYNEQFF
V gene: TRBV29-1; CDR3 protein: CSVSTGGSNQPQHF
V gene: TRBV15; CDR3 protein: CATSRDGTGGKEKLFF
V gene: TRBV6-1; CDR3 protein: CASSLGQGPDTQYF
V gene: TRBV28; CDR3 protein: CASSPRPIWGAFF
V gene: TRBV29-1; CDR3 protein: CSARTGGSGEQYF